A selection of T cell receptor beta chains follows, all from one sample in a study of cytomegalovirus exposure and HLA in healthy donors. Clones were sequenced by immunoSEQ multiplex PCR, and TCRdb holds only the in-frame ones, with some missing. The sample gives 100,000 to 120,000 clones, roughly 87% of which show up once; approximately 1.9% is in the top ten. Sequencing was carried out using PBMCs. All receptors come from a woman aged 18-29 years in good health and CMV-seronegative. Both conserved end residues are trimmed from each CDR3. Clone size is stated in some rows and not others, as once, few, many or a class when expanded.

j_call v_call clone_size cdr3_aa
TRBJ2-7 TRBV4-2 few ASSRQETGGSYEQY
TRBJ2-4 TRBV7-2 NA ASSYFGLLAKNIQY
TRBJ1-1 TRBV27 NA ASSYGTGATEAF
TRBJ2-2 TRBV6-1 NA ASSEVGSGELF
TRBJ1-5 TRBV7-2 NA ASSLGPAGADQPQH
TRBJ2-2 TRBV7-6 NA ASSPGRGNTGELF
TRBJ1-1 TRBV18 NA ASSPTGGMETEAF
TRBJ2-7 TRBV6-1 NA ASSARHPAYEQY
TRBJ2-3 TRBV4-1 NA ASSPKYGTQY
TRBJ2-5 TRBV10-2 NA ASSANFEQY
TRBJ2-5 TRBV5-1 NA ASSYDRETQY
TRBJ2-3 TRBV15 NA ATSLQNTQY
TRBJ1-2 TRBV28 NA ASSLSDGGAYYGYT
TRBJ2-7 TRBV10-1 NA ASSEDPGSSYEQY
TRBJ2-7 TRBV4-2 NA ASSQLLLRGTYEQY
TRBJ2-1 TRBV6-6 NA ASSYSKTEGKHEQF
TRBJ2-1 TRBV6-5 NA ASSARDISYNEQF
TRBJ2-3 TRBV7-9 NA ASRETDTQY
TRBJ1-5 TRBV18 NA ASRLTVGDQPQH
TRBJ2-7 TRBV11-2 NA ASSSRGNWEQY
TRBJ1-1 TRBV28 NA ASSLQGGTEAF
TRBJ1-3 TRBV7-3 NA ASSLLGGLGNTIY
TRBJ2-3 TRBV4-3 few ASSRGLGAVADTQY
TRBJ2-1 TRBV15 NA ATSRDRGANEQF
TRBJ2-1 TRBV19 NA ASSPSLAGAALFDEQF
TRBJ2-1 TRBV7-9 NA ASSLRRDNEQF
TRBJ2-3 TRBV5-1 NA ASSLGRVSSSDTQY
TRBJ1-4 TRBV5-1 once ASSPAVTNEKLF
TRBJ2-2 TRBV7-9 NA ASSKTRGPGELF
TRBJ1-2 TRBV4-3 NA ASSQVTGVGYT
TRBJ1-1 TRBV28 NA ASRSRGNTEAF
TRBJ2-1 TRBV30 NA AWSPYGAGLYNEQF
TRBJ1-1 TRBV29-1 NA SAAPPGTNTEAF
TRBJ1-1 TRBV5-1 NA ASSKKPGQDTEAF
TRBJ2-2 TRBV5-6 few ASSLSSIRGLAGELF
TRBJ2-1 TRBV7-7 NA ASSPLLGAYNEQF
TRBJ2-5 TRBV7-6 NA ASSMTGGETQY
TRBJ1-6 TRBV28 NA ASSVVTGHGSPLH
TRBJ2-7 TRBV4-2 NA ASSRGQGSYEQY
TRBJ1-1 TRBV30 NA ACEPGQGPNTEAF
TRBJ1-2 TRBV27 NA ASSLRGPGGGYT
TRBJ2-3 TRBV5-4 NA ASSSSRTSTDTQY
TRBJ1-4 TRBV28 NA ASSLGGVWGEKLF
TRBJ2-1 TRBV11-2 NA ASSSPGQVFGNEQF
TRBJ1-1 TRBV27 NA ASTLGRGGNTEAF
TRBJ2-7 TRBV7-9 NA ASSPPDSPSYEQY
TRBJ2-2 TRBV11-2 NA ASSLANRDRDTGELF